Following are 31 T cell receptor beta chains from one sample sequenced in a study of early T cells in non-severe SARS-CoV-2 infection. TCRdb reprocessed the 5' RACE reads via MiXCR and lists one record per CDR3 protein. The sample has 85,000 to 90,000 distinct CDR3 sequences, 13% to 15% seen once. The sequencing sample was made of whole blood. These receptors were obtained from an adult who was a healthcare worker with PCR-confirmed SARS-CoV-2 infection or an uninfected control (not recorded which).

This chain connects TRBV3-1 to TRBJ1-3; D is perhaps TRBD1 (6 bases). V was trimmed by 4 bases and J by 4 bases, leaving 8 bases between them. This CDR3 has 13 residues. Germline-derived CDR1 and CDR2 are LGHDT and YNNKEL (reference sequence). CDR3 DNA: TGTGCCAGCAGCCCTAGGGGGGGAAACACCATATATTTT. This translates into CASSPRGGNTIYF.

This clonotype was seen a handful of times. V gene TRBV11-2 combines with J gene TRBJ2-1; 7 bases are shared with TRBD2. The CDR3 totals 13 residues. V shed 1 base and J 9 bases; nucleotides not matched to a gene: 3. Germline loops: CDR1 SGHAT, CDR2 FQNNGV. The CDR3 bases are TGTGCCAGCAGCTTAGGCGGGAGAGTTGAGCAGTTCTTC. Amino acid sequence: CASSLGGRVEQFF.

This clonotype was seen only a few times. The chain carries TRBV12-5 and TRBJ1-6, with a possible D match to TRBD1 (5 bases). The CDR3 spans 17 residues. V gave up 9 bases and J gave up 9 bases, with 27 bases separating them. The germline V gene encodes CDR1 LGHNT and CDR2 FRNRAP. CDR3 sequence: CARNREAGPPKGSPLHF. Written as DNA, the CDR3 is TGTGCTAGGAACCGCGAGGCAGGGCCTCCTAAGGGTTCACCCCTCCACTTT. Together with reference TRBV12-5 and TRBJ1-6, the CDR3 gives the full variable domain: DARVTQTPRHKVTEMGQEVTMRCQPILGHNTVFWYRQTMMQGLELLAYFRNRAPLDDSGMPKDRFSAEMPDATLATLKIQPSEPRDSAVYFCARNREAGPPKGSPLHFGNGTRLTVT.

This clonotype has only a few counts. The gene calls are TRBV12-3 or TRBV12-4 and TRBJ2-5; D might be TRBD1 or TRBD2, each matching 5 bases. There are 12 residues in the CDR3. Trimming took 10 bases from V and 7 from J, leaving 16 bases between them. In nucleotides, the CDR3 is TGTGCCACCAGGGCCGTAGGAGGGACCCAGTACTTC. This gives the protein CATRAVGGTQYF.

This clonotype was observed a handful of times. This chain connects TRBV20-1 to TRBJ2-1; TRBD2 matches at 10 bases. This CDR3 has 15 residues. V dropped 3 bases and J dropped 7; count of bases not matched to a gene: 9. Looked up from germline, CDR1 is DFQATT and CDR2 is SNEGSKA (reference sequence). CDR3 loop: CSARALAGVRNEQFF. The CDR3, as DNA: TGCAGTGCTAGGGCTCTAGCGGGAGTAAGAAATGAGCAGTTCTTC.

This clonotype was seen only a few times. This sequence joins TRBV29-1 and TRBJ2-1; TRBD2 is a possible D gene (5 bases). CDR3 length equals 10 residues. From germline, CDR1 is SQVTM and CDR2 ANQGSEA. The germline V and J ends were trimmed by 5 bases and 10 bases, with 9 bases remaining between them. CDR3 sequence reads: CSVRGLEQFF. The CDR3 DNA follows: TGCAGCGTTCGGGGATTAGAGCAGTTCTTC.

V and J are TRBV11-2 and TRBJ2-3; D is ambiguous. Germline-derived CDR1 and CDR2 are SGHAT and FQNNGV. Trimming stripped 2 bases from V and 0 bases from J, with 6 bases between. The CDR3 extends over 14 amino acids. The CDR3 nucleotides are TGTGCCAGCAGCTTAATACAGAGCACAGATACGCAGTATTTT. Residues: CASSLIQSTDTQYF.

This chain connects TRBV11-2 to TRBJ2-3; 9 bases agree with TRBD2. The CDR3 is made up of 16 amino acids. Germline V CDR1 and CDR2: SGHAT, FQNNGV. V was pared by 0 bases and J by 2 bases, with 3 bases of the junction left unmatched. The CDR3 is CASSLEASGITDTQYF. CDR3 DNA: TGTGCCAGCAGCTTAGAGGCTAGCGGGATCACAGATACGCAGTATTTT.

This clonotype turned up a few times. The rearrangement links TRBV6-5 to TRBJ2-7; D unresolved. Trimming took 2 bases from V and 6 from J, leaving 8 bases between them. Germline V gene lookup returns CDR1 MNHEY and CDR2 SVGAGI. The CDR3 consists of 12 residues. In DNA form, the CDR3 reads TGTGCCAGCAGTTACGTGGGTTCCGAGCAGTACTTC. It encodes CASSYVGSEQYF.

This chain connects TRBV19 to TRBJ2-1; possible D gene TRBD1, 6 bases. Germline V gene lookup returns CDR1 LNHDA and CDR2 SQIVND (reference sequence). CDR3 length: 14 amino acids. Trimming stripped 1 base from V and 8 bases from J, with 12 bases between. CDR3 sequence: CASSIVSGADEQFF. DNA of the CDR3: TGTGCCAGTAGTATAGTCTCAGGGGCCGATGAGCAGTTCTTC.

This clonotype was seen a handful of times. The CDR3 loop is CASTPPGGHSYEQYF. The CDR3 bases are TGTGCCAGCACCCCCCCAGGGGGGCACTCCTACGAGCAGTACTTC. V gene TRBV28 combines with J gene TRBJ2-7; the D gene is possibly TRBD1 (7 bases). Germline CDR1 and CDR2: MDHEN and SYDVKM. V lost 7 bases and J lost 0, with 16 bases in between. The CDR3 contains 15 residues.

This clonotype was counted a few times. This chain uses TRBV2 with TRBJ2-7; 7 bases are shared with TRBD2. Per the germline V gene, CDR1 is SNHLY and CDR2 is FYNNEI. The length of the CDR3 is 14 residues. V lost 3 bases, J lost 4 bases, and 6 bases stayed unmatched. The CDR3 region has the DNA TGTGCCAGCAGTGAGGGCGGGAGTGGGTACGAGCAGTACTTC. This encodes CASSEGGSGYEQYF. Complete variable domain (other parts from reference TRBV2 and TRBJ2-7): EPEVTQTPSHQVTQMGQEVILRCVPISNHLYFYWYRQILGQKVEFLVSFYNNEISEKSEIFDDQFSVERPDGSNFTLKIRSTKLEDSAMYFCASSEGGSGYEQYFGPGTRLTVT.

Remarks on this clonotype: This may be a read error, as it is one base from a much larger clone. This chain joins TRBV27 and TRBJ1-2, with 10 nucleotides matching TRBD1. Germline V lookup: CDR1 MNHEY, CDR2 SMNVEV (reference sequence). The CDR3 runs 17 residues. As DNA, the CDR3 is TGTACCAACTTACCTTTAGGACAGGGGGAAAGCAGGAGAGGCTACACCTTC. Protein sequence: CTNLPLGQGESRRGYTF.

The V and J genes are TRBV7-2 and TRBJ2-7; TRBD2 matches at 13 bases. Looked up from germline, CDR1 is SGHTA and CDR2 is FQGNSA. With V trimmed by 5 bases and J by 4 bases, 5 bases remained unmatched. This CDR3 is built from 15 residues. This CDR3 is CASSPWTSGSYEQYF. The CDR3 DNA reads TGTGCCAGCAGCCCCTGGACTAGCGGGAGTTACGAGCAGTACTTC. Full variable domain (outside the CDR3, taken from reference TRBV7-2 and TRBJ2-7): GAGVSQSPSNKVTEKGKDVELRCDPISGHTALYWYRQSLGQGLEFLIYFQGNSAPDKSGLPSDRFSAERTGGSVSTLTIQRTQQEDSAVYLCASSPWTSGSYEQYFGPGTRLTVT.

The chain links TRBV7-8 to TRBJ2-7; 12 bases align to TRBD2. Germline assignment: CDR1 SGHVS and CDR2 FQNEAQ. This CDR3 has 18 residues. V was pared by 4 bases and J by 3 bases, with 13 bases of the junction left unmatched. In DNA, the CDR3 is TGTGCCAGCAGCTACACCCCCCCGACTAGCGGGAGCTACTACGAGCAGTACTTC. It is translated as CASSYTPPTSGSYYEQYF.

This clonotype was detected only a few times. V is TRBV20-1 and J is TRBJ2-5, with 7 bases that match TRBD1. CDR1 DFQATT and CDR2 SNEGSKA come from the germline V gene (reference sequence). The CDR3 is 14 residues long. The J segment lost 7 bases and the V segment lost 0 bases, leaving 8 bases of the junction unmatched. The CDR3: CSARDNRGDWTQYF. The CDR3 nucleotides read TGCAGTGCTAGAGATAACAGGGGCGATTGGACCCAGTACTTC.

The table lists this clonotype with a few counts. This chain joins TRBV5-1 and TRBJ2-1; D is uncertain. The CDR3 loop spans 12 amino acids. Germline V CDR1 and CDR2: SGHRS, YFSETQ. Trimming removed 0 bases at V and 7 bases at J, with 5 bases between. In DNA, the CDR3 is TGCGCCAGCAGCTTGGAAGGGAATGAGCAGTTCTTC. Protein product: CASSLEGNEQFF.

This clonotype was observed a handful of times. The J gene is TRBJ2-3, the V gene TRBV20-1; TRBD2 might be the D (6 bases). Germline assignment: CDR1 DFQATT and CDR2 SNEGSKA (reference sequence). V was shortened by 0 bases and J by 5 bases, with 12 bases between the two germline ends. This CDR3 contains 14 residues. In nucleotides, the CDR3 is TGCAGTGCTAGAGATCTAGCGCTGCTAGATACGCAGTATTTT. Translated: CSARDLALLDTQYF.

The chain employs TRBV27 and TRBJ2-1; 8 bases match TRBD1. Per the germline V gene, CDR1 is MNHEY and CDR2 is SMNVEV (reference sequence). Trimming cost V 5 bases and J 5 bases; bases outside gene matches: 8. The CDR3 loop spans 15 amino acids. The DNA of the CDR3 is TGTGCCAGCAGTCAACACAGGGGGTGGGACAATGAGCAGTTCTTC. Amino acid sequence: CASSQHRGWDNEQFF.

This clonotype was picked up many times. The CDR3 protein is CASSHGYGTSDTDTQYF. CDR3 in DNA: TGCGCCAGCAGCCATGGGTATGGGACTAGCGACACAGATACGCAGTATTTT. The chain links TRBV4-1 to TRBJ2-3; 10 positions match TRBD2. Germline V gene data show CDR1 as MGHRA and CDR2 as YSYEKL. The CDR3 is 17 residues long. V was pared by 3 bases and J by 2 bases, with 8 bases of the junction left unmatched.

This clonotype has more than one count but fewer than ten. Compared with germline, one end of the junction differs, possibly owing to a read error. The chain is built from TRBV7-9 and TRBJ1-1; a weak D match, TRBD1 (5 bases). Germline CDR1 SEHNR, CDR2 FQNEAQ (reference sequence). This CDR3 has 12 residues. The CDR3, as DNA: TGTGCCAGCAGCTTACTGGGACGCCAGACTTTTTTT. This translates into CASSLLGRQTFF.

Only a few counts were recorded for this clonotype. The chain employs TRBV27 and TRBJ2-2, with 14 nucleotides matching TRBD2. The CDR3 consists of 18 residues. The germline CDR1 and CDR2 sequences are MNHEY and SMNVEV (reference sequence). V lost 7 bases and J lost 3; bases outside the gene matches: 10. CDR3 nucleotide sequence: TGTGCCAGCACCTGGACTAGCGGGAGGTTGGTTGACACCGGGGAGCTGTTTTTT. Its protein product is CASTWTSGRLVDTGELFF.

This chain connects TRBV11-3 to TRBJ2-1; 11 nucleotides align to TRBD2. The junction had 8 bases not matched to a gene; V was cut back by 5 bases and J by 2 bases. Germline CDR1 reads SGHNT; CDR2 reads YENEEA. The CDR3 is made up of 17 amino acids. This CDR3 is CASSQPGTSGPYNEQFF. CDR3 nucleotide sequence: TGTGCCAGCAGCCAACCCGGGACTAGCGGCCCCTACAATGAGCAGTTCTTC.

V is TRBV29-1 and J is TRBJ2-7; unclear D gene. Trimming pared 1 base from V and 2 bases from J, leaving 9 bases between. CDR3 size: 13 residues. The germline V gene has CDR1 SQVTM and CDR2 ANQGSEA. The CDR3 bases are TGCAGCGTTGAAGGGGGTACCCCCTACGAGCAGTACTTC. Translating it yields CSVEGGTPYEQYF.

In its sample, this clonotype was seen a few times. This chain links TRBV18 with TRBJ2-1; the match to TRBD2 covers 10 bases. The CDR3 extends over 15 amino acids. Germline trimming cut 2 bases from V and 7 bases from J; bases unmatched to any gene: 5. Germline CDR1 and CDR2: KGHSH and LQKENI. The CDR3, as DNA: TGTGCCAGCTCACCAGATAGCGGGAGGTATAATGAGCAGTTCTTC. This gives the protein CASSPDSGRYNEQFF.

This clonotype was observed at least ten times. This chain links TRBV5-1 with TRBJ2-7; D unclear. CDR3 length: 14 residues. Trimming took off 4 bases at V and 2 bases at J, with 13 bases between the two ends. The germline gives CDR1 SGHRS, CDR2 YFSETQ. The CDR3 sequence: CASSARITAYEQYF. CDR3 bases: TGCGCCAGCAGCGCCAGGATTACCGCCTACGAGCAGTACTTC.

The genes are TRBV27 and TRBJ2-4; D unresolved. Germline V lookup: CDR1 MNHEY, CDR2 SMNVEV (reference sequence). V lost 5 bases to trimming and J lost 8 bases, with 13 bases between them. CDR3 length: 13 residues. The CDR3 nucleotides read TGTGCCAGCAGTCCATTAGGACGGGACATTCAGTACTTC. This encodes CASSPLGRDIQYF.

This clonotype appeared many times. The rearrangement joins TRBV11-2 to TRBJ2-7, with 7 bases lining up with TRBD1. Germline V lookup: CDR1 SGHAT, CDR2 FQNNGV. The V and J ends lost 4 bases and 1 base, in that order; junction bases with no gene match: 4. This CDR3 is 14 amino acids long. The CDR3 DNA reads as TGTGCCAGCAGCTCATACAGGGGTTCCTACGAGCAGTACTTC. This codes for CASSSYRGSYEQYF. Supplemented by reference TRBV11-2 and TRBJ2-7, the full variable domain reads EAGVAQSPRYKIIEKRQSVAFWCNPISGHATLYWYQQILGQGPKLLIQFQNNGVVDDSQLPKDRFSAERLKGVDSTLKIQPAKLEDSAVYLCASSSYRGSYEQYFGPGTRLTVT.

There are a few counts of this clonotype. The chain employs TRBV6-6 and TRBJ2-3; perhaps TRBD1 as D (7 bases). Trimming left V 0 bases short and J 2 bases short, with 15 bases between. The CDR3 has 17 residues. Germline V gene sequence: CDR1 MNHNY, CDR2 SVGAGI (reference sequence). The CDR3 loop is CASSYSSTGEATDTQYF. Here the CDR3 DNA reads TGTGCCAGCAGTTACTCGAGTACAGGGGAGGCCACAGATACGCAGTATTTT.

This rearrangement joins TRBV20-1 to TRBJ1-1, with D unclear. Germline V gene sequence: CDR1 DFQATT, CDR2 SNEGSKA (reference sequence). CDR3 length equals 13 residues. Trimming shortened V by 0 bases and J by 0 bases, and 5 bases separated the two germline ends. CDR3 sequence: CSARDGLNTEAFF. The CDR3 bases are TGCAGTGCTAGAGATGGGTTGAACACTGAAGCTTTCTTT.

This chain joins TRBV29-1 and TRBJ2-3, with D possibly TRBD2 on 5 matching bases. CDR3 size: 11 residues. Between the trimmed V and J ends, which lost 4 bases and 9 bases, there was a span of 11 bases. Per germline, CDR1 SQVTM and CDR2 ANQGSEA. The CDR3 DNA reads TGCAGCGTTGGAGGGATGGGGACGCAGTATTTT. Amino acids: CSVGGMGTQYF.